These T cell receptor beta chains were read from a single sample in a study of blood T cell repertoires in COVID-19. Data came from immunoSEQ multiplex PCR; TCRdb stores just in-frame clones and leaves some out. The sample consists of about 320,000 clones, more than 75% of them appearing once. Specimen: PBMCs or T cells enriched from blood (not recorded which). The receptors here all came from a man aged 55-75 years who had recovered from COVID-19. The CDR3 runs from the conserved cysteine through the conserved F or W. A D gene is named only where the DNA matches it firmly. The size of a clone is reported for some rows only, either as once, few or many, or as a class for expanded clones.

V gene	J gene	D gene	clone size	CDR3 protein	CDR3 DNA
TRBV3-1/TRBV3-2	TRBJ2-1	TRBD2	-	CASSGRLAGALGEQFF	TGTGCCAGCAGCGGGCGACTAGCGGGGGCCCTGGGCGAGCAGTTCTTC
TRBV6-5	TRBJ1-1	-	-	CASSYTGTEAFF	TGTGCCAGCAGTTACACGGGCACTGAAGCTTTCTTT
TRBV3-1/TRBV3-2	TRBJ1-5	-	-	CASSQGGARQPQHF	TGTGCCAGCAGCCAAGGGGGCGCGAGGCAGCCCCAGCATTTT
TRBV5-4	TRBJ1-1	TRBD1	-	CASSRTGGTEAFF	TGTGCCAGCAGCCGAACAGGGGGGACTGAAGCTTTCTTT
TRBV5-1	TRBJ1-1	TRBD1	-	CASSWDRGGTEAFF	TGCGCCAGCAGCTGGGACAGGGGAGGGACTGAAGCTTTCTTT
TRBV19	TRBJ1-2	-	-	CASSIDRGNYGYTF	TGTGCCAGTAGTATAGATCGCGGTAACTATGGCTACACCTTC
TRBV7-9	TRBJ2-7	-	many	CASTLSSAPYEQYF	TGTGCCAGCACCCTCTCCAGTGCTCCCTACGAGCAGTACTTC
TRBV4-3	TRBJ2-7	TRBD1	once	CASSRATPGQGGEQYF	TGCGCCAGCAGCCGTGCTACCCCGGGACAGGGTGGAGAGCAGTACTTC
TRBV5-1	TRBJ2-5	TRBD1	-	CASSTQGTGSQETQYF	TGCGCCAGCAGTACCCAAGGGACAGGAAGCCAAGAGACCCAGTACTTC
TRBV5-1	TRBJ2-3	TRBD2	-	CASSLEGTSGRRDTQYF	TGCGCCAGCAGCTTGGAGGGGACTAGCGGGAGGAGGGATACGCAGTATTTT
TRBV27	TRBJ2-7	TRBD1	-	CASSLGQGPTIQIYEQYF	TGTGCCAGCAGTTTGGGACAGGGGCCCACAATCCAGATTTACGAGCAGTACTTC
TRBV10-2	TRBJ1-5	TRBD1	-	CASMEPGQGNQPQHF	TGCGCCAGCATGGAACCGGGACAGGGCAATCAGCCCCAGCATTTT
TRBV11-2	TRBJ2-7	-	-	CANSQGGNYEQYF	TGTGCCAACAGCCAGGGGGGTAACTACGAGCAGTACTTC
TRBV2	TRBJ1-5	-	-	CASSAERRGQPQHF	TGTGCCAGCAGTGCCGAGAGGAGAGGCCAGCCCCAGCATTTT
TRBV3-1/TRBV3-2	TRBJ1-6	-	-	CASSLQGFNSPLHF	TGTGCCAGCAGCCTCCAGGGTTTCAATTCACCCCTCCACTTT
TRBV19	TRBJ2-1	-	-	CASSWGDGSYNEQFF	TGTGCCAGTAGTTGGGGGGACGGATCTTACAATGAGCAGTTCTTC
TRBV30	TRBJ1-5	-	-	CAWAAGGDSNQPQHF	TGTGCCTGGGCGGCCGGGGGAGATAGCAATCAGCCCCAGCATTTT
TRBV12-3/TRBV12-4	TRBJ1-1	-	-	CASTLTANTEAFF	TGTGCCAGCACCTTAACAGCGAACACTGAAGCTTTCTTT
TRBV25-1	TRBJ1-4	TRBD1	-	CASSVSGTGYEKLFF	TGTGCCAGCAGTGTCTCCGGGACAGGGTATGAAAAACTGTTTTTT
TRBV11-2	TRBJ2-5	-	-	CASSGSLGGQETQYF	TGTGCCAGCAGCGGATCCCTTGGCGGCCAAGAGACCCAGTACTTC
TRBV12-3/TRBV12-4	TRBJ1-1	-	-	CASSLRGVAFF	TGTGCCAGCAGTTTAAGGGGTGTAGCTTTCTTT
TRBV27	TRBJ2-1	TRBD2	-	CASSESSGPAVSYNEQFF	TGTGCCAGCAGTGAATCTAGCGGCCCTGCGGTCTCCTACAATGAGCAGTTCTTC
TRBV20-1	TRBJ2-2	-	-	CSASVHGLNTGELFF	TGCAGTGCTAGTGTCCACGGACTAAACACCGGGGAGCTGTTTTTT
TRBV11-2	TRBJ2-7	-	-	CASRVDDSRSYEQYF	TGTGCCAGCAGGGTGGACGACAGTAGATCCTACGAGCAGTACTTC
TRBV11-2	TRBJ2-7	-	-	CASSRLVSSYEQYF	TGTGCCAGCAGCCGACTAGTATCTTCCTACGAGCAGTACTTC
TRBV11-3	TRBJ2-3	-	-	CASSLKQGQVTQYF	TGTGCCAGCAGCTTGAAACAGGGTCAGGTTACGCAGTATTTT
TRBV6-5	TRBJ2-7	-	-	CASSYGSGYEQYF	TGTGCCAGCAGTTACGGAAGCGGTTACGAGCAGTACTTC
TRBV21-1	TRBJ2-7	-	-	CASSGYGGTYEQYF	TGTGCCAGCAGCGGATACGGGGGGACCTACGAGCAGTACTTC
TRBV5-6	TRBJ2-5	-	-	CASSLVGGLETQYF	TGTGCCAGCAGCTTGGTTGGAGGGTTAGAGACCCAGTACTTC
TRBV25-1	TRBJ1-1	-	-	CASSAGSAEAFF	TGTGCCAGCAGTGCAGGGTCCGCTGAAGCTTTCTTT
TRBV5-4	TRBJ1-2	-	-	CASSLATGFYGYTF	TGTGCCAGCAGCTTGGCAACGGGATTTTATGGCTACACCTTC
TRBV11-2	TRBJ2-3	-	-	CASSRTEGRGDTQYF	TGTGCCAGCAGCCGGACGGAGGGCCGTGGAGATACGCAGTATTTT
TRBV7-9	TRBJ2-1	-	-	CASSLRGGGSNNEQFF	TGTGCCAGCAGCTTGAGGGGCGGGGGCTCAAACAATGAGCAGTTCTTC
TRBV5-1	TRBJ1-2	TRBD1	once	CASSLDRDRIKYGYTF	TGCGCCAGCAGCCTAGACAGGGACAGGATAAAATATGGCTACACCTTC
TRBV24-1	TRBJ2-3	TRBD2	-	CATSEGIAGAADTQYF	TGTGCCACCAGTGAGGGGATAGCGGGAGCGGCAGATACGCAGTATTTT
TRBV19	TRBJ1-5	TRBD1	-	CASGQANQPQHF	TGTGCCTCGGGACAGGCGAATCAGCCCCAGCATTTT
TRBV25-1	TRBJ1-5	TRBD1	-	CASSQTGSNQPQHF	TGTGCCAGCAGCCAGACAGGGAGCAATCAGCCCCAGCATTTT
TRBV6-5	TRBJ2-2	TRBD2	once	CASSSGGANTGELFF	TGTGCCAGCAGTAGCGGGGGGGCCAACACCGGGGAGCTGTTTTTT
TRBV29-1	TRBJ1-2	TRBD1	once	CSVDRGLYGYTF	TGCAGCGTGGACAGGGGGCTGTACGGCTACACCTTC
TRBV18	TRBJ2-1	TRBD2	-	CASSPASGGYEQFF	TGTGCCAGCTCACCAGCTAGCGGGGGATATGAGCAGTTCTTC
TRBV2	TRBJ1-5	-	-	CASRPGTKYQPQHF	TGTGCCAGCAGGCCCGGGACAAAATATCAGCCCCAGCATTTT
TRBV5-1	TRBJ2-1	TRBD1	-	CASATRTGVDEQFF	TGCGCCAGCGCCACCAGGACAGGGGTCGATGAGCAGTTCTTC
TRBV6-4	TRBJ2-1	TRBD2	-	CASSDSSRLAGDNEQFF	TGTGCCAGCAGTGACTCGTCCCGACTAGCGGGGGACAATGAGCAGTTCTTC
TRBV7-9	TRBJ1-1	-	-	CASSFAGMNTEAFF	TGTGCCAGCAGCTTTGCCGGTATGAACACTGAAGCTTTCTTT
TRBV2	TRBJ2-2	TRBD2	-	CASSAGLAGVSNTGELFF	TGTGCCAGCAGTGCCGGACTAGCGGGAGTATCGAACACCGGGGAGCTGTTTTTT
TRBV5-1	TRBJ2-1	TRBD2	-	CASSLSTSEYNEQFF	TGCGCCAGCAGCTTGAGCACTAGCGAGTACAATGAGCAGTTCTTC